This entry describes one TCR beta chain. This record comes from a study of blood T cell repertoires in COVID-19. As for the study in general: Acute and convalescent COVID-19 specimens originated in the United States, Italy and Spain. PBMCs, B-cell-depleted T cells, or T cells provided the cDNA or gDNA that made up the material.

In the authors' methods: The assay estimated nucleated cells by amplifying reference gene primers. TCRdb's table, derived via immunoSEQ multiplex PCR, lists solely in-frame clones and lacks some. That table is the source of V, J and clone size, and D and trimming were worked out from the DNA. The repertoire holds 110,000 or so clones, with around 83% as singletons. This receptor was identified in a man aged 35 to 55 with acute or convalescent COVID-19. The material sequenced was peripheral blood.

CDR3 amino acids: CASSTGAGGQNIQYF. Written as DNA, the CDR3 is TGTGCCAGTAGTACGGGGGCGGGGGGCCAAAACATTCAGTACTTC. The chain couples TRBV19 to TRBJ2-4; 8 bases align to TRBD2. The CDR3 spans 15 residues. The ends lost 4 bases at V and 5 bases at J; junction bases unmatched: 7. Germline CDR1 reads LNHDA; CDR2 reads SQIVND (reference sequence).